Included here is one TCR beta chain sequence, with context. The antigen is not known. Samples each had at least 5.5 micrograms of total RNA extracted. This sample is drawn from a study of blood T cells in healthy people across ages. Primers used in a second PCR of roughly 6 to 12 cycles were a sample-barcoded 5' primer and a J-beta primer mix. Every cDNA molecule bore a tag from a template-switch adaptor containing 12 random nucleotides. Each CDR3 protein gets one entry after TCRdb re-called the 5' RACE reads with MiXCR. This sample has roughly 2 million distinct CDR3 sequences, with roughly 50% found just once. Study results and limitations: CMV infection status of these donors was not known. The study found more naive CD4+ cells and higher diversity in long-lived than aged donors.

The source of this sequence is a woman between 40 and 55 years old in good health. Input material: blood.

The CDR3 nucleotides are TGCAGTGCCCTCTCCCCTTTGGTAAATTCACCCCTCCACTTT. Protein: CSALSPLVNSPLHF. This sequence joins TRBV20-1 and TRBJ1-6; D ambiguous. With 6 bases removed from V and 7 bases from J, the gap between germline ends came to 16 bases. The length of the CDR3 is 14 residues. Germline CDR1 reads DFQATT; CDR2 reads SNEGSKA (reference sequence).